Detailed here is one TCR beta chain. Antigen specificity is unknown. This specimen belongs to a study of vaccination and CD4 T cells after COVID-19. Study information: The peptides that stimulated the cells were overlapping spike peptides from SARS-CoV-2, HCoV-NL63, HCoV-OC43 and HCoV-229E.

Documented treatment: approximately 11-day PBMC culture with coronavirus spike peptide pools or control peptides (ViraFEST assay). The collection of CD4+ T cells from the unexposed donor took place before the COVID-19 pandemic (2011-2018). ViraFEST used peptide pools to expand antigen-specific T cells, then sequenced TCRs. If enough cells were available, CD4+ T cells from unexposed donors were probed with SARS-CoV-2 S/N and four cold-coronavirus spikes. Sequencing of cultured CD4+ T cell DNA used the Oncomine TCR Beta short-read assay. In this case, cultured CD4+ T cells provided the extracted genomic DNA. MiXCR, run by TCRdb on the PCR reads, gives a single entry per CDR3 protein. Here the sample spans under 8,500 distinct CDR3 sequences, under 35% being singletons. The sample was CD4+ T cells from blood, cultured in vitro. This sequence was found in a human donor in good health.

CDR3 nucleotide sequence: TGTGCCAGCAGTCGGCCGGGACTAGGAGTCGGGGAGCTGTTTTTT. It is translated as CASSRPGLGVGELFF. The chain couples TRBV6-1 to TRBJ2-2; 8 nucleotides agree with TRBD2. There are 15 residues in the CDR3. Trimming cost V 5 bases and J 7 bases; bases outside gene matches: 9. Per the germline V gene, CDR1 is MNHNS and CDR2 is SASEGT.